This T cell receptor (beta chain) was captured by sequencing in a study of blood T cells in healthy people across ages. The study's findings and limits: TCR beta diversity tracked closely with naive T cell percentage.

This clonotype was seen a few times. Its target is not known. Sample-barcoded 5' priming and a J-beta primer mix drove a second PCR of about 6 to 12 cycles. Each cDNA molecule was tagged by a template-switch adaptor that had 12 random nucleotides. TCRdb re-called the 5' RACE reads with MiXCR, one entry per CDR3 protein. The table has 1.5 million to 2 million distinct CDR3 sequences, about 32% seen once. Donors gave 8 to 10 milliliters of peripheral blood apiece. The V and J ends lost 5 bases and 6 bases, in that order; junction bases with no gene match: 9. CDR1 and CDR2 from the germline V gene are MNHEY and SVGEGT. The length of the CDR3 is 16 residues.

This rearrangement joins TRBV6-2 or TRBV6-3 to TRBJ2-1, with 11 positions matching TRBD1. The clonotype comes from a young woman in good health. Sequencing was carried out using blood. This CDR3 reads CASSPPRDRGTNEQFF. Written as DNA, the CDR3 is TGTGCCAGCAGTCCTCCCCGGGACAGGGGGACCAATGAGCAGTTCTTC.